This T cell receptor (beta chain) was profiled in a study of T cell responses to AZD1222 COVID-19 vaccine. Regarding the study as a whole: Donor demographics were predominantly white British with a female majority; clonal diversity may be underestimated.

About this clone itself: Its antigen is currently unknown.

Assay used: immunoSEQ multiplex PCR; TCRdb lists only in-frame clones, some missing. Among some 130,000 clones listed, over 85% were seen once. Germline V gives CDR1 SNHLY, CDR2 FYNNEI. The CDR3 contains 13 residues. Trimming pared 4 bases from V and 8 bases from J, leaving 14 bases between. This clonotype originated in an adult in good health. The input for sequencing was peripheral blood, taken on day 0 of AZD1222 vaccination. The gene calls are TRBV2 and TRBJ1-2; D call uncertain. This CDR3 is CASSADGFYGYTF. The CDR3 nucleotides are TGTGCCAGCAGTGCGGACGGATTCTACGGCTACACCTTC.